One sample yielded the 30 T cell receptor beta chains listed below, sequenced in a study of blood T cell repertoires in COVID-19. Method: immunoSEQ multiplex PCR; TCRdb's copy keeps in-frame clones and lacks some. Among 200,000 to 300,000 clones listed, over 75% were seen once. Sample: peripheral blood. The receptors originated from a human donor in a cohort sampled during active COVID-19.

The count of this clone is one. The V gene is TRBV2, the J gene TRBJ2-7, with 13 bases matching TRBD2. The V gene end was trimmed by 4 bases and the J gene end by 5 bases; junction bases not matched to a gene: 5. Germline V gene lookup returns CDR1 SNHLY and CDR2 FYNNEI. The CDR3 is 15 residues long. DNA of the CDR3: TGTGCCAGCAGTGTACTAGCGGGAGGGCCTAACGAGCAGTACTTC. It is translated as CASSVLAGGPNEQYF.

The CDR3, as DNA: TGCAGTGCTAGAGATCCCCCGTTGCAGTACTTC. It encodes CSARDPPLQYF. This chain joins TRBV20-1 and TRBJ2-7; D gene unclear. The germline V gene encodes CDR1 DFQATT and CDR2 SNEGSKA (reference sequence). The CDR3 is 11 residues long. The V end was cut by 0 bases, the J end by 9 bases, with 9 bases between.

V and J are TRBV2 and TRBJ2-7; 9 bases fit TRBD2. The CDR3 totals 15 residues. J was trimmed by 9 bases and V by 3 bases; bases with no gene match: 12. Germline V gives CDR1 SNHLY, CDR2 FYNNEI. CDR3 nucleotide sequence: TGTGCCAGCAGTGATGTAATAGGGCGGGGGGGCTTGCAGTACTTC. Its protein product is CASSDVIGRGGLQYF.

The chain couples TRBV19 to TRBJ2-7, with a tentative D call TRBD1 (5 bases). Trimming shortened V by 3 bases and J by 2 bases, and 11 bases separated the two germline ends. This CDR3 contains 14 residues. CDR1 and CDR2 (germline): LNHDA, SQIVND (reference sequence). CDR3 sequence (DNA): TGTGCCAGTAGTATGAATGGCAGGGCCTACGAGCAGTACTTC. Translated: CASSMNGRAYEQYF. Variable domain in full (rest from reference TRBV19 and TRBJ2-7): DGGITQSPKYLFRKEGQNVTLSCEQNLNHDAMYWYRQDPGQGLRLIYYSQIVNDFQKGDIAEGYSVSREKKESFPLTVTSAQKNPTAFYLCASSMNGRAYEQYFGPGTRLTVT.

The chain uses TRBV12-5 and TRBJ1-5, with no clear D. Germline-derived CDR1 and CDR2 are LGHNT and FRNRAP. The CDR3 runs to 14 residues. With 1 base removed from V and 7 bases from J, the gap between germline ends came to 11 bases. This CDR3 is CASGLGRNEQPQHF. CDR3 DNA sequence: TGTGCTAGTGGTTTGGGCAGAAATGAACAGCCCCAGCATTTT.

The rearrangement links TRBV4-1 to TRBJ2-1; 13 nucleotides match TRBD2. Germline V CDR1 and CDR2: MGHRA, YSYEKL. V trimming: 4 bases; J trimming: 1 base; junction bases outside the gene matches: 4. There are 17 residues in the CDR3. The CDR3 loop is CASSPWTSGSSYNEQFF. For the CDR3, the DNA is TGCGCCAGCAGCCCGTGGACTAGCGGGAGTTCCTACAATGAGCAGTTCTTC.

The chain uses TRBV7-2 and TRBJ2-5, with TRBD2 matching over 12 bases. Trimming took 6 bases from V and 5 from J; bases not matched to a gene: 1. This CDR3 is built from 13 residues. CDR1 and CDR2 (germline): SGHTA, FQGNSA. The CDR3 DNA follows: TGTGCCAGCAGGCTAGCGGGAGGGGAGACCCAGTACTTC. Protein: CASRLAGGETQYF.

CDR3 loop: CASSARREYGYTF. DNA for the CDR3: TGTGCCAGCAGCGCTCGCCGGGAGTATGGCTACACCTTC. J is TRBJ1-2 and V is TRBV7-8, with D unclear. From germline, CDR1 is SGHVS and CDR2 FQNEAQ. The CDR3 is 13 amino acids. The V and J ends lost 5 bases and 5 bases respectively, with 12 bases between them.

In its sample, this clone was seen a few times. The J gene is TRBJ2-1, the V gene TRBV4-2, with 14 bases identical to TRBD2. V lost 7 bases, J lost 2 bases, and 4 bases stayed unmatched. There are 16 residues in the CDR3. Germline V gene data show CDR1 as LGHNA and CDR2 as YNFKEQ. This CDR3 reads CASKGLAGDAYNEQFF. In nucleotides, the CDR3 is TGTGCCAGCAAGGGACTAGCGGGGGACGCCTACAATGAGCAGTTCTTC.

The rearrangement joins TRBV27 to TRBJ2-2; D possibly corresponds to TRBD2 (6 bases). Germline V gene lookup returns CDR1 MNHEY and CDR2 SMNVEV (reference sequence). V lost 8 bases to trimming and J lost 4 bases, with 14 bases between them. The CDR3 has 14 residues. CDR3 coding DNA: TGTGCCAGCGGTCGGGTCGGGGGCACCGGGGAGCTGTTTTTT. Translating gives CASGRVGGTGELFF.

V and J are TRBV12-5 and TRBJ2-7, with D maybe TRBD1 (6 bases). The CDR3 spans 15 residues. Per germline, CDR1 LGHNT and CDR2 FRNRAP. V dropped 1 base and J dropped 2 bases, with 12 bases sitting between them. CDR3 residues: CASGLGQTGAYEQYF. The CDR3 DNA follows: TGTGCTAGTGGTTTGGGACAGACAGGAGCCTACGAGCAGTACTTC.

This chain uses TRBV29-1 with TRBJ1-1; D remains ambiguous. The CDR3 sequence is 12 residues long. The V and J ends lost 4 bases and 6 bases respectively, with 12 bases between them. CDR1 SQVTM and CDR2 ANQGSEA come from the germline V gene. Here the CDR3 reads CSVVVSAAEAFF. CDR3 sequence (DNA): TGCAGCGTTGTTGTTTCGGCGGCTGAAGCTTTCTTT. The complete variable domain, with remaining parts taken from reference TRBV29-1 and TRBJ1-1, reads SAVISQKPSRDICQRGTSLTIQCQVDSQVTMMFWYRQQPGQSLTLIATANQGSEATYESGFVIDKFPISRPNLTFSTLTVSNMSPEDSSIYLCSVVVSAAEAFFGQGTRLTVV.

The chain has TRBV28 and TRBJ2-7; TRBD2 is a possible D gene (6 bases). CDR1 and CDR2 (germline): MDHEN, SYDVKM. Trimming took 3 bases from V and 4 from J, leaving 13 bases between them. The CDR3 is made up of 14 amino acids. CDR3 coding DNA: TGTGCCAGCAGTTTTGGAGGGGCGAGGTACGAGCAGTACTTC. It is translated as CASSFGGARYEQYF.

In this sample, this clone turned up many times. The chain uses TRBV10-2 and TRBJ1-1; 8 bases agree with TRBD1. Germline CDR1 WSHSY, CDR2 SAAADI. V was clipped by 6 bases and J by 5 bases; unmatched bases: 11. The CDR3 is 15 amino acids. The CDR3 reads CASSVRGQGGTEAFF. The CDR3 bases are TGCGCCAGCAGCGTTCGAGGACAGGGCGGGACTGAAGCTTTCTTT.

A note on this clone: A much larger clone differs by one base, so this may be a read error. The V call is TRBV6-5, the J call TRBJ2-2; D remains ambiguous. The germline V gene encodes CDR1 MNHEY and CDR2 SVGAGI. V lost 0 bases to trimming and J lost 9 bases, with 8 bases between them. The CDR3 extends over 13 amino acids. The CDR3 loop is CASSYSSTRELFF. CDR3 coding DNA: TGTGCCAGCAGTTACTCGAGTACCAGGGAGCTGTTTTTT.

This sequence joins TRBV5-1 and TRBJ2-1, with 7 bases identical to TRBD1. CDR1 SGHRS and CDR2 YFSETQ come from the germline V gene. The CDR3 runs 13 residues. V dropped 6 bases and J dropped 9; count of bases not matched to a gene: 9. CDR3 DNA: TGCGCCAGCATGGCAGGGGGTCTCAGTGAGCAGTTCTTC. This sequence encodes CASMAGGLSEQFF.

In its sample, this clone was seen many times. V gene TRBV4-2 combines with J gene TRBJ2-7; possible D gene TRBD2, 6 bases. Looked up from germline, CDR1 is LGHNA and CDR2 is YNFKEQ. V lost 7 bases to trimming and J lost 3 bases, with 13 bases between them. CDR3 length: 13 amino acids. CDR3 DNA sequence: TGTGCCAGCAATCAGCCGGGGGACTACGAGCAGTACTTC. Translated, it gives CASNQPGDYEQYF.

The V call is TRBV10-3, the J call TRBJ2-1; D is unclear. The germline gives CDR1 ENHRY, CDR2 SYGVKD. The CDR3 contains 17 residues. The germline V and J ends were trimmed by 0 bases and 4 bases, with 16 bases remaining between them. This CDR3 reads CAISESRTKSLYNEQFF. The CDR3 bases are TGTGCCATCAGTGAGTCCCGAACGAAATCTCTATACAATGAGCAGTTCTTC.

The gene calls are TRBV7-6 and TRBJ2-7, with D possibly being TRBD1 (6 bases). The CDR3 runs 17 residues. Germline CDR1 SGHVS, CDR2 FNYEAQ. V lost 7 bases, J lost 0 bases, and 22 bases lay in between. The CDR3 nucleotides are TGTGCCAGCACCCCCTCCCCACAGGGCGACATCTCCTACGAGCAGTACTTC. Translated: CASTPSPQGDISYEQYF.

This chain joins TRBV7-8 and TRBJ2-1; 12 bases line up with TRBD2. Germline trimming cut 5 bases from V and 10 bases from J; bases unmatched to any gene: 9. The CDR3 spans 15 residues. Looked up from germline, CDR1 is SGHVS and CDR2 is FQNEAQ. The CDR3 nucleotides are TGTGCCAGCAGCGGCCTAGCGGGAGGGTCCCAAGAGCAGTTCTTC. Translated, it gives CASSGLAGGSQEQFF. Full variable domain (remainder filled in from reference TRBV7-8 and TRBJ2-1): GAGVSQSPRYKVAKRGQDVALRCDPISGHVSLFWYQQALGQGPEFLTYFQNEAQLDKSGLPSDRFFAERPEGSVSTLKIQRTQQEDSAVYLCASSGLAGGSQEQFFGPGTRLTVL.

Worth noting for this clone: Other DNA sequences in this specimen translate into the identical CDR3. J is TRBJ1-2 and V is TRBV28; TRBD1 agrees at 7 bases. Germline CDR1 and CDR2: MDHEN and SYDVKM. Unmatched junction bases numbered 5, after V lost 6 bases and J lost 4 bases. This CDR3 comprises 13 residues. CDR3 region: CASRPTGTYGYTF. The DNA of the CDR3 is TGTGCCAGCAGGCCGACAGGGACCTATGGCTACACCTTC.

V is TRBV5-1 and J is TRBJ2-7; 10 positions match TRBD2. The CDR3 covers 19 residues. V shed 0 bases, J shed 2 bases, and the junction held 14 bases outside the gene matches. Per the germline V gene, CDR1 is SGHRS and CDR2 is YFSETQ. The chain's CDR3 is CASSLANLAGVAVAYEQYF. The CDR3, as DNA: TGCGCCAGCAGCTTGGCAAACCTAGCGGGGGTCGCTGTCGCCTACGAGCAGTACTTC.

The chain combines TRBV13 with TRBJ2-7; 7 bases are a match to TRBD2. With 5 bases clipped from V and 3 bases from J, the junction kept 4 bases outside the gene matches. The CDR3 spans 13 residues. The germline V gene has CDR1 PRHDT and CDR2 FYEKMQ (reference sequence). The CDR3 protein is CASSRGLFYEQYF. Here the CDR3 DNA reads TGTGCCAGCAGCCGGGGACTATTCTACGAGCAGTACTTC. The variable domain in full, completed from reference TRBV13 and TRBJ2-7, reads AAGVIQSPRHLIKEKRETATLKCYPIPRHDTVYWYQQGPGQDPQFLISFYEKMQSDKGSIPDRFSAQQFSDYHSELNMSSLELGDSALYFCASSRGLFYEQYFGPGTRLTVT.

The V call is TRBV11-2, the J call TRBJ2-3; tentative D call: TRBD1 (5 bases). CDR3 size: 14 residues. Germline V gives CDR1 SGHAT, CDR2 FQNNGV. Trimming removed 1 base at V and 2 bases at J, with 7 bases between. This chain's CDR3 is CASSLGQNTDTQYF. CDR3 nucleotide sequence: TGTGCCAGCAGCTTAGGACAGAACACAGATACGCAGTATTTT.

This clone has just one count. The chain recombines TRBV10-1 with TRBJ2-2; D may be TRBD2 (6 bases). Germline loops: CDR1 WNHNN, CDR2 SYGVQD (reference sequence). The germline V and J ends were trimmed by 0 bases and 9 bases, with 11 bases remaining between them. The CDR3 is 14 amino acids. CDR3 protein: CASSESTRNRELFF. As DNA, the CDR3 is TGCGCCAGCAGTGAGTCGACTAGAAACCGGGAGCTGTTTTTT.

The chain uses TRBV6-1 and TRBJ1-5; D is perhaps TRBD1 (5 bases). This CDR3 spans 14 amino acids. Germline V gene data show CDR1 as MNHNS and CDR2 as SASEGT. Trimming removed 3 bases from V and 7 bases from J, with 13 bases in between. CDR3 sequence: CASSDATGGQPQHF. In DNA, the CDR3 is TGTGCCAGCAGTGATGCGACGGGGGGACAGCCCCAGCATTTT.

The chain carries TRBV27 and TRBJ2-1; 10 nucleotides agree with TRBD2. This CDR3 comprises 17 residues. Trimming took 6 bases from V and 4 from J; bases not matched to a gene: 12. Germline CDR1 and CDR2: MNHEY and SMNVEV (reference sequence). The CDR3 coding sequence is TGTGCCAGCAGGGCCCAGTCTAGCGGGGGCCCTTACAATGAGCAGTTCTTC. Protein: CASRAQSSGGPYNEQFF.

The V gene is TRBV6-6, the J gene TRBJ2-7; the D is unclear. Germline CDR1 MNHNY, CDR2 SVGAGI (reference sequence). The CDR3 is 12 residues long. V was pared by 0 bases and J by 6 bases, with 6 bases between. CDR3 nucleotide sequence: TGTGCCAGCAGTTACTCCTTTGTCGAGCAGTACTTC. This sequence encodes CASSYSFVEQYF.

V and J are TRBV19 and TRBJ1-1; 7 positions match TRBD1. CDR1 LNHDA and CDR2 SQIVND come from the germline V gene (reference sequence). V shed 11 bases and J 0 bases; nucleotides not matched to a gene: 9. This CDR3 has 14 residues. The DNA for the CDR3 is TGTGCCGCTAAACGGGGACAGCTGAACACTGAAGCTTTCTTT. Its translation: CAAKRGQLNTEAFF.

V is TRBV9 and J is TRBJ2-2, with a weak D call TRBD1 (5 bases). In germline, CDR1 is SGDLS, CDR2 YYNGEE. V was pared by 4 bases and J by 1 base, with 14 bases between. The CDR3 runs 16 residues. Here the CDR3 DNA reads TGTGCCAGCAGCTTGAGGTGGCAGGGGAACACCGGGGAGCTGTTTTTT. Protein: CASSLRWQGNTGELFF.